This T cell receptor beta chain is from a study of spatial heterogeneity in lung cancer (dated by TCRdb to about 2019). Regarding the study in general: Samples were obtained from about 69 patients with early-stage, untreated non-small cell lung cancer from the lung TRACERx cohort. Follow-up PBMC samples were sequenced whenever available, and the median time to follow-up was roughly two years after resection. More beta-chain than alpha-chain transcripts were consistently detected, likely reflecting higher beta-chain transcript abundance. In the raw uncorrected reads, each unique combination of TCR and UMI appeared more than ten times on average. TCR alpha and beta repertoires were quantitatively compared across multiple tumor regions, matched nontumor lung and blood in non-small cell lung cancer. Nonsynonymous mutation counts, determined by whole-exome sequencing of tumor tissue, were related to TCR repertoire features. At surgery, roughly 220 tumor regions, around 67 matched nontumor lung samples and 56 PBMC samples were TCR-sequenced for both alpha and beta chains. The paper's findings and limits, for the study overall: Ubiquitous expanded tumor TCRs showed up in blood more often at tumor resection than at routine follow-up. Comparisons of baseline and follow-up blood repertoires included only 14 patients. Additional single-cell paired TCR alpha and beta sequencing was considered necessary to confirm, at a functional level, the hypothesis that regional TCRs recognize regional mutations.

The germline V gene sets CDR1 to SGDLS and CDR2 to YYNGEE. Its CDR3 holds 14 amino acids, cysteine through phenylalanine. Left in the record is the CDR3 DNA by itself, 42 bases read in frame from the first base. The V end loses 2 bases and the J end loses 8 bases, and a stretch of 14 bases separates them. In its sample, this clonotype was seen a few times. Its target antigen remains unknown. Per-base qualities were not stored, and no clone one base away is much larger. The time point label for this specimen denotes: blood at routine non-recurrence follow-up after resection. Whole RNA extracted from tumor and nontumor lung tissue, or from cryopreserved PBMC samples, was used for TCR sequencing without cell sorting. Only patients for whom sufficient RNA was available from at least two tumor regions were selected for TCR sequencing. Library creation used 5' RACE. Sequencing was carried out with a NextSeq 500. To allow correction of PCR and sequencing errors, the TCR library protocol tagged every TCR cDNA molecule with a unique molecular identifier. In the authors' own workflow: Decombinator tools were used for TCR identification, UMI-based error correction and CDR3 extraction. Expanded TCRs were defined as those above a frequency of 2 per 1,000, corresponding to the top 1% of the tumor frequency distribution. Rényi diversity was computed with the R vegan package after subsampling each repertoire 100 times to 5,000 TCRs. CDR3 similarity networks were constructed using string-kernel similarity of amino acid triplets, with links drawn between CDR3s whose pairwise similarity was above 0.82. TCRdb reanalyzed the raw reads on its own, using fastp at Q25 for trimming and MiXCR for clone calling, and kept in-frame beta chains. Entries that share a CDR3 protein sequence are merged under the most common genes and DNA. The V and J calls and clone size come from TCRdb's table, not from the authors' own analysis. This sample has about 120,000 distinct CDR3 sequences in its table, and about 12% of those were observed once. The ten largest clones represent roughly 17% of the sample.

The sequence came from a male donor with early-stage non-small cell lung cancer. Sequences were derived from PBMCs, sampled at follow-up. The rearranged segments are TRBV9 and TRBJ1-3; the D gene cannot be named for sure. The base sequence is TGTGCCAGCAGCGTTCCCCGTGACCCGGACACCATATATTTT. It is translated as CASSVPRDPDTIYF.